The 3 T cell receptor beta chains below were found in one sample sequenced in a study of radiation and T cells in renal cell carcinoma. Sequencing used immunoSEQ multiplex PCR; TCRdb keeps in-frame clones, though not all of them. The sample has some 120,000 clones; around four fifths are singletons. Regarding time point: blood 2 weeks post-SBRT. The sample's treatment: 15 Gy SBRT to primary tumor, nephrectomy 4 weeks later. Here the sequenced sample was blood, taken from a patient whose treatment included radiotherapy and nephrectomy. The receptor source for this set is a woman aged 55-70 years with renal cell carcinoma.

For this clone: A read error may account for a junction end that differs from germline. The J gene is TRBJ2-1, the V gene TRBV7-7; the match to TRBD2 covers 8 bases. The length of the CDR3 is 13 residues. Germline V gene data show CDR1 as SSHAT and CDR2 as FNYEAQ (reference sequence). CDR3 in amino acids: CASSTGGGRVQFF. As DNA, the CDR3 is TGTGCTAGCAGCACCGGGGGGGGGCGTGTGCAGTTCTTC. Supplemented by reference TRBV7-7 and TRBJ2-1, the full variable domain reads GAGVSQSPRYKVTKRGQDVTLRCDPISSHATLYWYQQALGQGPEFLTYFNYEAQPDKSGLPSDRFSAERPEGSISTLTIQRTEQRDSAMYRCASSTGGGRVQFFGPGTRLTVL.

The genes are TRBV27 and TRBJ2-7, with TRBD2 matching 10 bases. V gave up 6 bases and J gave up 6 bases; unmatched junction bases: 8. Germline values: CDR1 MNHEY, CDR2 SMNVEV (reference sequence). The length of the CDR3 is 14 residues. This chain's CDR3 is CASSMSGRASEQYF. In DNA form, the CDR3 reads TGTGCCAGCAGCATGAGCGGGAGGGCCTCCGAGCAGTACTTC.

This clone was observed many times. CDR3 nucleotides: TGTGCCAGCAGTCCCCGACAGGAGGGGACCCAGTACTTC. It yields the protein CASSPRQEGTQYF. V usage is TRBV28 and J usage is TRBJ2-5; the D call may be TRBD1 or TRBD2 (6 bases each). There are 13 residues in the CDR3. The germline gives CDR1 MDHEN, CDR2 SYDVKM. V lost 5 bases to trimming and J lost 7 bases, with 14 bases between them.